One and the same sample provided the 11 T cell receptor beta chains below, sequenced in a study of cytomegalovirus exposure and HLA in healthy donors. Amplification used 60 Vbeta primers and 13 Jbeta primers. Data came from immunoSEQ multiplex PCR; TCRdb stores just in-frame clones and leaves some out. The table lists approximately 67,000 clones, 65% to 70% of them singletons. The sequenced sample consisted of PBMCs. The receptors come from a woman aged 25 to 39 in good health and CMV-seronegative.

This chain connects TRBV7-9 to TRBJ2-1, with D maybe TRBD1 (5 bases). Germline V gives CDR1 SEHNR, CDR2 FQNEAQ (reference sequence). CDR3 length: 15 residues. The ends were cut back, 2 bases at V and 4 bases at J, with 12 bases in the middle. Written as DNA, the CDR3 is TGTGCCAGCAGCTTACCAGGGATTAGGTACAATGAGCAGTTCTTC. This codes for CASSLPGIRYNEQFF.

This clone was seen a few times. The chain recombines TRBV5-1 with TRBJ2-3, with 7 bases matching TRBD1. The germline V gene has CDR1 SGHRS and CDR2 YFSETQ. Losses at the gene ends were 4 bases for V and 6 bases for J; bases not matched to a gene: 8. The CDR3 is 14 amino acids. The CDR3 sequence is CASSPGQDGDTQYF. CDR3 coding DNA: TGCGCCAGCAGCCCCGGACAGGACGGGGATACGCAGTATTTT.

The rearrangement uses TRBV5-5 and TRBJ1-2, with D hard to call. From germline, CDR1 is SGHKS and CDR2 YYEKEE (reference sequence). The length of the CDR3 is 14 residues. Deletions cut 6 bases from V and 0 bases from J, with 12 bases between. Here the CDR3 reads CASNIDTSNYGYTF. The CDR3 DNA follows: TGTGCCAGCAATATCGACACCTCTAACTATGGCTACACCTTC.

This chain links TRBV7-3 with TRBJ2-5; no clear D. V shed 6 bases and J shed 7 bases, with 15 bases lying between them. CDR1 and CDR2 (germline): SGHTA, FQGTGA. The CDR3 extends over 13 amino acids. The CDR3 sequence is CASSPSPSGTQYF. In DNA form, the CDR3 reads TGTGCCAGCAGTCCCAGCCCCTCGGGGACCCAGTACTTC.

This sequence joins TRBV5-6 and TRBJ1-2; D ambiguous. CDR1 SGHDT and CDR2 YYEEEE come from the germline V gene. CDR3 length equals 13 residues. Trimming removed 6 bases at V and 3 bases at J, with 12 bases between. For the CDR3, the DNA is TGTGCCAGCACCAGGAGGGAGCACTATGGCTACACCTTC. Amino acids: CASTRREHYGYTF.

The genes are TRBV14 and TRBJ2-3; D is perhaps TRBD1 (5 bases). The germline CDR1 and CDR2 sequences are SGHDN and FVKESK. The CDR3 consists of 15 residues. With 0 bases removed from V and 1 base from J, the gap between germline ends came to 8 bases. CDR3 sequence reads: CASSQDRAGTDTQYF. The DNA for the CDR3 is TGTGCCAGCAGCCAAGACAGGGCGGGCACAGATACGCAGTATTTT.

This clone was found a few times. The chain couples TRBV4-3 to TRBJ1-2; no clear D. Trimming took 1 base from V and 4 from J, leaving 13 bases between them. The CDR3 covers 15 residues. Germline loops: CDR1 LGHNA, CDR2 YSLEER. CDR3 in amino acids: CASSQVPGSAYGYTF. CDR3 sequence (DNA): TGCGCCAGCAGCCAAGTCCCGGGTTCCGCCTATGGCTACACCTTC.

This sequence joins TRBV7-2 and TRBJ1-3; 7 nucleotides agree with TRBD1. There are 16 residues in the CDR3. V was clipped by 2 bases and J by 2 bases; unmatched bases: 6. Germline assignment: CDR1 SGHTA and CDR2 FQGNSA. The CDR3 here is CASSLSGTVAGNTIYF. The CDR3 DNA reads TGTGCCAGCAGCTTATCCGGGACAGTGGCTGGAAACACCATATATTTT.

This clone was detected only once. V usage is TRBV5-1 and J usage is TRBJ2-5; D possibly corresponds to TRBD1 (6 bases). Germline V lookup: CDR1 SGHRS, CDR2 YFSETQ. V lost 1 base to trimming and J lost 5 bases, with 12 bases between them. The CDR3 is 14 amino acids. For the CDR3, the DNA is TGCGCCAGCAGCTTGAGACAGGTGGGGGAGACCCAGTACTTC. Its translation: CASSLRQVGETQYF. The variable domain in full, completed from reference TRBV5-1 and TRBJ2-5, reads KAGVTQTPRYLIKTRGQQVTLSCSPISGHRSVSWYQQTPGQGLQFLFEYFSETQRNKGNFPGRFSGRQFSNSRSEMNVSTLELGDSALYLCASSLRQVGETQYFGPGTRLLVL.

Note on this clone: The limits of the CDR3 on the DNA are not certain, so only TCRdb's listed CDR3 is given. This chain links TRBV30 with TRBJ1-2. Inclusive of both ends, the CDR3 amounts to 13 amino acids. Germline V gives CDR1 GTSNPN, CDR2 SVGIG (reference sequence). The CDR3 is CVWGRTRDYGCTF.

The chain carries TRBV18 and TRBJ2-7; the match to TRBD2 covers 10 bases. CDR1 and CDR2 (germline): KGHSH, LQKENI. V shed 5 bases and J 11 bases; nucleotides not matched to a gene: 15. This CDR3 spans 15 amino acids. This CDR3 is CASSSNSPSGGREYF. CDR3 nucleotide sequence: TGTGCCAGCTCATCCAACAGTCCTAGCGGGGGCCGAGAGTACTTC.